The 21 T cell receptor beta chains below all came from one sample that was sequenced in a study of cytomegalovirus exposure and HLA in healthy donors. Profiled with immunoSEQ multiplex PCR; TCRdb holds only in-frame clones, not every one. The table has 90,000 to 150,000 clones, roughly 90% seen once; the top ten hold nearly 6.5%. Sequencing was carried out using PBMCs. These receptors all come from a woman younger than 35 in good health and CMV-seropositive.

As DNA, the CDR3 is TGTGCCAGCACCAGGGACAGCCAAGAGACCCAGTACTTC. Translated, it gives CASTRDSQETQYF. This chain links TRBV5-6 with TRBJ2-5; TRBD1 matches at 7 bases. CDR1 SGHDT and CDR2 YYEEEE come from the germline V gene. V lost 6 bases and J lost 1; bases outside the gene matches: 3. The CDR3 totals 13 residues.

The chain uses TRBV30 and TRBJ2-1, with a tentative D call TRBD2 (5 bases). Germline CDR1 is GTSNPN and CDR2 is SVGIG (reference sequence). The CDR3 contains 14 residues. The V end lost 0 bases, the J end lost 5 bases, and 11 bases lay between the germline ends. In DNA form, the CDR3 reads TGTGCCTGGAGTGTAGGGCTAGCCGACAATGAGCAGTTCTTC. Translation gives CAWSVGLADNEQFF.

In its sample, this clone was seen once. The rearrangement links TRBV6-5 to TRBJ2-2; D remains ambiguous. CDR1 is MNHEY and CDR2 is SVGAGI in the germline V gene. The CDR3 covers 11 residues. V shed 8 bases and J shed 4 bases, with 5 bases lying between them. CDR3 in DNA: TGTGCCAGCGGCTCCACCGGGGAGCTGTTTTTT. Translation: CASGSTGELFF.

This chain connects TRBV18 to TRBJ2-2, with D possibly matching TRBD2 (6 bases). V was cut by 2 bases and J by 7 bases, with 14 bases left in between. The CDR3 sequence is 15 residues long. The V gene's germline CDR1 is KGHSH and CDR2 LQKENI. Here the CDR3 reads CASSPFTGDGGELFF. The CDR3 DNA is TGTGCCAGCTCACCATTCACGGGGGATGGCGGGGAGCTGTTTTTT.

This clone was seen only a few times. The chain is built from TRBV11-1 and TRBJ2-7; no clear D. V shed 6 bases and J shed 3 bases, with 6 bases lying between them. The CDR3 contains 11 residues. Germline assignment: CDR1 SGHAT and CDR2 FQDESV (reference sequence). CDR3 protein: CASSSYYEQYF. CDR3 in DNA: TGTGCCAGCAGTAGTTACTACGAGCAGTACTTC.

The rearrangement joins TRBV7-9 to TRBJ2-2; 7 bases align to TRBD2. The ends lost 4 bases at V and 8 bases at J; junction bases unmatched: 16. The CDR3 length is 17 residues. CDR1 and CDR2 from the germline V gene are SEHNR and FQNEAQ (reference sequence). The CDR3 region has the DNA TGTGCCAGCAGCTGGAGTTCTAGCGGAGGGTCGAGGGGGGAGCTGTTTTTT. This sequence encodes CASSWSSSGGSRGELFF.

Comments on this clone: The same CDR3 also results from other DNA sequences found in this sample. As DNA, the CDR3 is TGTGCCAGCAGTTTATCGCGGGGAAGACAGCCCCAGCATTTT. This sequence encodes CASSLSRGRQPQHF. J is TRBJ1-5 and V is TRBV27; D unresolved. Between the trimmed V and J ends, which lost 0 bases and 7 bases, there was a span of 10 bases. Germline V gene lookup returns CDR1 MNHEY and CDR2 SMNVEV (reference sequence). The CDR3 sequence is 14 residues long.

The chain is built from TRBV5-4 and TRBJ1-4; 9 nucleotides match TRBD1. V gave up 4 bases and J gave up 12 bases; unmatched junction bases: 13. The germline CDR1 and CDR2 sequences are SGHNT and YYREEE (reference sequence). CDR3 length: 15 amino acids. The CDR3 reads CASSQDRGLGEELFF. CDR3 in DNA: TGTGCCAGCAGCCAGGACAGGGGCTTGGGGGAGGAACTGTTTTTT.

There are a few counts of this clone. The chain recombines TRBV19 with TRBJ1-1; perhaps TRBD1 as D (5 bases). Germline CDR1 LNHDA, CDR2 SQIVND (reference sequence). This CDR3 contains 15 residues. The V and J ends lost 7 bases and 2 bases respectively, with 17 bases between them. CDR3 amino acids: CASINPRGLNTEAFF. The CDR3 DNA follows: TGTGCCAGTATCAACCCGCGGGGCTTAAACACTGAAGCTTTCTTT.

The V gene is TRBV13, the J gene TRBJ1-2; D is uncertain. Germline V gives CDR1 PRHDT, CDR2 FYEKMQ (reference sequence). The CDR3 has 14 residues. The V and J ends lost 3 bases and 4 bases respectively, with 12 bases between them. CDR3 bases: TGTGCCAGCAGCTTTGCGGATAGAAGCTATGGCTACACCTTC. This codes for CASSFADRSYGYTF.

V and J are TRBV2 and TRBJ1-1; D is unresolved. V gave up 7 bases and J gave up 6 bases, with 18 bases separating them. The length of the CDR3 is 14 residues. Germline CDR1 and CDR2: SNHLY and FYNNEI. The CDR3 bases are TGTGCCAGCATCGGATTGGCGGGAGAAGCTGAAGCTTTCTTT. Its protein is CASIGLAGEAEAFF.

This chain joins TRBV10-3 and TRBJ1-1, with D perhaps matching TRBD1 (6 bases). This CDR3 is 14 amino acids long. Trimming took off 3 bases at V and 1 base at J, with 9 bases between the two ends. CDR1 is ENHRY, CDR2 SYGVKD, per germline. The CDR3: CAISDRGWNTEAFF. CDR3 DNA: TGTGCCATCAGTGACAGGGGATGGAACACTGAAGCTTTCTTT.

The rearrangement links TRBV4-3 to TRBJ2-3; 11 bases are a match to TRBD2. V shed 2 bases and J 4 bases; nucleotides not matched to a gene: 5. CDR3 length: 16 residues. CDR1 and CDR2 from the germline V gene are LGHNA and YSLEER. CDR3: CASSQSGGLAADTQYF. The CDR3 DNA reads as TGCGCCAGCAGCCAATCAGGGGGACTAGCGGCAGATACGCAGTATTTT.

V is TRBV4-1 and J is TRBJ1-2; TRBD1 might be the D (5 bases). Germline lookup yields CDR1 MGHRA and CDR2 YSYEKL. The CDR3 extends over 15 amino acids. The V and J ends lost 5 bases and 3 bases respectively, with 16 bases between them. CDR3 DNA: TGCGCCAGCAGCTCCTGGCCCGAGACAGACTATGGCTACACCTTC. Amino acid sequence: CASSSWPETDYGYTF.

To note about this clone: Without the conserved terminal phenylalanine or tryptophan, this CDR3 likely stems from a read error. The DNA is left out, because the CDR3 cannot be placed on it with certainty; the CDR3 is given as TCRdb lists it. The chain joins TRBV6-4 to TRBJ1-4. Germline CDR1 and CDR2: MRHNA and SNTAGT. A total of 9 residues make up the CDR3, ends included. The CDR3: CASSEFNRV.

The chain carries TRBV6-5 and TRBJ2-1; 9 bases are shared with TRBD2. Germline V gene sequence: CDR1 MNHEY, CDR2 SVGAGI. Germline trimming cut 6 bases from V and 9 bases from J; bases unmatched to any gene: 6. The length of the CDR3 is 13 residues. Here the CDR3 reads CASSAGGPGEQFF. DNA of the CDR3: TGTGCCAGCAGCGCGGGGGGGCCGGGTGAGCAGTTCTTC.

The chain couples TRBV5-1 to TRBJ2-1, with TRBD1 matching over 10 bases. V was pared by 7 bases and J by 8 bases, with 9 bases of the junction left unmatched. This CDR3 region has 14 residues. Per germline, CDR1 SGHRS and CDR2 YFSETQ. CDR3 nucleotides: TGCGCCAGCTCACCGGGACAGGGGCCCCATGAGCAGTTCTTC. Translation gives CASSPGQGPHEQFF.

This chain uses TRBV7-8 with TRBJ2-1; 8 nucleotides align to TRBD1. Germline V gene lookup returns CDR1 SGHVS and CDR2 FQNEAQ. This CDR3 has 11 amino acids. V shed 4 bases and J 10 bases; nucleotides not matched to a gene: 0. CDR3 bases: TGTGCCAGCAGCTGGGACAGGGAGCAGTTCTTC. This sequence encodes CASSWDREQFF.

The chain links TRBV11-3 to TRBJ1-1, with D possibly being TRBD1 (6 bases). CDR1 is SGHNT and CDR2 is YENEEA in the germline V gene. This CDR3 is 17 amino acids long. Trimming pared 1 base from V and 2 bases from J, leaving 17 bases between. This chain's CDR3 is CASSLGSRTATNTEAFF. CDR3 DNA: TGTGCCAGCAGCTTAGGGAGTCGGACAGCCACCAACACTGAAGCTTTCTTT.

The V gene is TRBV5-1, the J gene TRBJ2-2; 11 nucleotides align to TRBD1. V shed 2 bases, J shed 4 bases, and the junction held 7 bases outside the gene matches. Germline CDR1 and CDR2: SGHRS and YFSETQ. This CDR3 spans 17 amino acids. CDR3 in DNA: TGCGCCAGCAGCTTACCCGGGACAGGGGGGAGCACCGGGGAGCTGTTTTTT. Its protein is CASSLPGTGGSTGELFF.

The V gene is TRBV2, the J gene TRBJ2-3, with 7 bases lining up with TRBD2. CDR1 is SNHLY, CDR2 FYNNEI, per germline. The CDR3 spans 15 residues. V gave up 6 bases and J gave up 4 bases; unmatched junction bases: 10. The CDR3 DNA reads TGTGCCAGCAGGGCCCATGCGAGCGGGGCAGATACGCAGTATTTT. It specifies CASRAHASGADTQYF.